The 2 T cell receptor beta chains below all came from one sample that was sequenced in a study of blood T cell repertoires in COVID-19. Measured with immunoSEQ multiplex PCR; TCRdb has only the in-frame clones, and not every one. In the table there are about 310,000 clones, approximately 87% of which are singletons. Sequencing used peripheral blood. The receptors shown here come from a woman aged 50 to 65 who had recovered from COVID-19.

The chain couples TRBV28 to TRBJ2-7, with TRBD1 matching 7 bases. Germline trimming cut 5 bases from V and 4 bases from J; bases unmatched to any gene: 2. There are 12 residues in the CDR3. The germline V gene encodes CDR1 MDHEN and CDR2 SYDVKM. Here the CDR3 DNA reads TGTGCCAGCAGTGGGGGACAGTACGAGCAGTACTTC. The encoded protein is CASSGGQYEQYF.

The chain combines TRBV18 with TRBJ1-1; a possible D gene is TRBD1 (5 bases). Germline CDR1 and CDR2: KGHSH and LQKENI. The CDR3 contains 14 residues. Trimming removed 8 bases at V and 5 bases at J, with 18 bases between. CDR3 sequence (DNA): TGTGCCAGCACCAATTCTGGGGGGGTGACTGAAGCTTTCTTT. Protein sequence: CASTNSGGVTEAFF.